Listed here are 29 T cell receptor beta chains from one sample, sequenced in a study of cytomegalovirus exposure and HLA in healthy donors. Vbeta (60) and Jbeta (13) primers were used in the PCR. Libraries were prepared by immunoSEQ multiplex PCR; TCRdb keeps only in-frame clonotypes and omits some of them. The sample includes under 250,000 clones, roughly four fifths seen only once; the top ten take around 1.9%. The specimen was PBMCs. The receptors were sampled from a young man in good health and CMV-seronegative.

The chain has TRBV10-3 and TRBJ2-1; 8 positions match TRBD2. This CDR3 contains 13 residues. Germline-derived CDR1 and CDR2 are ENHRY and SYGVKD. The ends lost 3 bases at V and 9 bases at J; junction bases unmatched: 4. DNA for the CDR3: TGTGCCATCAGTGAAAAGGGACTAGTTGAGCAGTTCTTC. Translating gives CAISEKGLVEQFF.

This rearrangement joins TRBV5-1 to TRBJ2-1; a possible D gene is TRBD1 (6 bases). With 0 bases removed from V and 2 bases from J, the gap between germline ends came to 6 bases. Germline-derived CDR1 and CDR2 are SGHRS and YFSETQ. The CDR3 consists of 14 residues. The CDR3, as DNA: TGCGCCAGCAGCTTGGACAGGGCCTACAATGAGCAGTTCTTC. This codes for CASSLDRAYNEQFF.

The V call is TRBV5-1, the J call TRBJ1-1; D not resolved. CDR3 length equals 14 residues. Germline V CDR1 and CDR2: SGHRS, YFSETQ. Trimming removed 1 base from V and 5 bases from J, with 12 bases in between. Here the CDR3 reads CASSLIGSETEAFF. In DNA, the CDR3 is TGCGCCAGCAGCTTGATCGGGAGTGAAACTGAAGCTTTCTTT.

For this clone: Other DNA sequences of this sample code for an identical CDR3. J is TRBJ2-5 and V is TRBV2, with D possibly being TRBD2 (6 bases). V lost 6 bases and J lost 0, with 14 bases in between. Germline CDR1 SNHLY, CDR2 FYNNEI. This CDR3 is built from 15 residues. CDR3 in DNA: TGTGCCAGCAGGACCTTAGGAGGGTACCAAGAGACCCAGTACTTC. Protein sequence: CASRTLGGYQETQYF.

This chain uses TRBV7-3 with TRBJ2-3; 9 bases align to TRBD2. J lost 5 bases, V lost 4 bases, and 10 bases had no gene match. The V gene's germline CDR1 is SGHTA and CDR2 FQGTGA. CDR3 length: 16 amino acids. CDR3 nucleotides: TGTGCCAGCAGCTCGCTAGCGGGATTGAGTCTAGATACGCAGTATTTT. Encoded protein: CASSSLAGLSLDTQYF.

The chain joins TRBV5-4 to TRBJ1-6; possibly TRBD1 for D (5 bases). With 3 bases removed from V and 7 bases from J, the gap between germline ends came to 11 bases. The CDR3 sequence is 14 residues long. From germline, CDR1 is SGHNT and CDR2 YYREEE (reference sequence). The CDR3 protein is CASSYNQGNSPLHF. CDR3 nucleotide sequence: TGTGCCAGCAGCTATAATCAGGGCAATTCACCCCTCCACTTT.

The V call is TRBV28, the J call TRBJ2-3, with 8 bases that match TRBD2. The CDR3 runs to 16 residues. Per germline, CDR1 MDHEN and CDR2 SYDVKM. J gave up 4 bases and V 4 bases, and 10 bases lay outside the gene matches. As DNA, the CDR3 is TGTGCCAGCAGTTCTAGCGGGTTGGGGTACCCAGATACGCAGTATTTT. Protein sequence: CASSSSGLGYPDTQYF.

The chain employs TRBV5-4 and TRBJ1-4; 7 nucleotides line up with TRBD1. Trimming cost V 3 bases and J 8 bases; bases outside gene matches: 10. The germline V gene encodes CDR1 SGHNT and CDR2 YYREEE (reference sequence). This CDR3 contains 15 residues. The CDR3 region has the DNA TGTGCCAGCAGCTCGCGAACAGGGGTGGGGGAAAAACTGTTTTTT. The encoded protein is CASSSRTGVGEKLFF.

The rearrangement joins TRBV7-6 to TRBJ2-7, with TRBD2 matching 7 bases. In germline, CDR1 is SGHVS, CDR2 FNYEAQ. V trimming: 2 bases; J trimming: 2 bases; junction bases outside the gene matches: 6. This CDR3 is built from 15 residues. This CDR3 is CASSLLGLAAYEQYF. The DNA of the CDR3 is TGTGCCAGCAGCTTACTGGGTCTAGCGGCCTACGAGCAGTACTTC.

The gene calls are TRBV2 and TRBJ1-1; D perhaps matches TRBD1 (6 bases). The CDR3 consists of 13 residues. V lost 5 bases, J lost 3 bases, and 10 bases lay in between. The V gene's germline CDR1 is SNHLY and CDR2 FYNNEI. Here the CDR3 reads CASSSQGHTEAFF. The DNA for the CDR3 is TGTGCCAGCAGTTCCCAGGGGCACACTGAAGCTTTCTTT.

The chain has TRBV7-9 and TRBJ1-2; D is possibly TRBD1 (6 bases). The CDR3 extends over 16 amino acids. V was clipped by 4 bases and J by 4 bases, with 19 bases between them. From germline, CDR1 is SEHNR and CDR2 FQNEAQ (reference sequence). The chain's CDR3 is CASSYPFHRDGYGYTF. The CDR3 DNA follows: TGTGCCAGCAGCTACCCCTTCCACAGGGACGGCTATGGCTACACCTTC.

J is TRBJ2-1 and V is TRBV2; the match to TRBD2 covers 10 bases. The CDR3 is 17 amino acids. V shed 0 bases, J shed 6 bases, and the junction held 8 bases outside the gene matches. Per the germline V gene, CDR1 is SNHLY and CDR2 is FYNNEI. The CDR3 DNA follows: TGTGCCAGCAGTGAAGCTGTACTAGCGGGGCGGGGCAATGAGCAGTTCTTC. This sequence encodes CASSEAVLAGRGNEQFF.

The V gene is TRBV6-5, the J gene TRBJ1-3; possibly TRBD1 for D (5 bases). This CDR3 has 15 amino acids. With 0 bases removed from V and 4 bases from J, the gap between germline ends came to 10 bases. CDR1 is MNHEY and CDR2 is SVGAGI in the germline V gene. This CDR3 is CASSYSGGGGNTIYF. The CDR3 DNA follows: TGTGCCAGCAGTTACTCCGGCGGGGGGGGAAACACCATATATTTT.

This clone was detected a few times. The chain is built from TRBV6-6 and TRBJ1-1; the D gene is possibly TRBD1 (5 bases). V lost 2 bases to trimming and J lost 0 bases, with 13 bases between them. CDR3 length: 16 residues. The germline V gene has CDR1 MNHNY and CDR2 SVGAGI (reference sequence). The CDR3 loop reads CASSYPGGVMNTEAFF. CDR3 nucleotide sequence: TGTGCCAGCAGTTACCCGGGGGGGGTTATGAACACTGAAGCTTTCTTT.

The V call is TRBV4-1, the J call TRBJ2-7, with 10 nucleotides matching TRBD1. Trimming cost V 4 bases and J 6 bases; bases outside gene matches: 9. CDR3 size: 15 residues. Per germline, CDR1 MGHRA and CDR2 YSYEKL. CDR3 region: CASSRGTGEVREQYF. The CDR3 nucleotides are TGCGCCAGCAGCCGCGGGACAGGGGAGGTACGCGAGCAGTACTTC.

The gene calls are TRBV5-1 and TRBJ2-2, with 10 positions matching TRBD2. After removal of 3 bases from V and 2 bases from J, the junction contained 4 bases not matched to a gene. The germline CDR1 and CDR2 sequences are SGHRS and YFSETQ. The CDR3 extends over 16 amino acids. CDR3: CASSWTSGLNTGELFF. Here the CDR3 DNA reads TGCGCCAGCAGCTGGACTAGCGGATTAAACACCGGGGAGCTGTTTTTT.

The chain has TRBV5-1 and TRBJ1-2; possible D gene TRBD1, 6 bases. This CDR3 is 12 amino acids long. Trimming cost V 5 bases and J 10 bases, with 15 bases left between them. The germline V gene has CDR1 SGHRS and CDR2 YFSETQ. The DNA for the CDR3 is TGCGCCAGCAGTTTGAACAGGGTTGACTACACCTTC. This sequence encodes CASSLNRVDYTF.

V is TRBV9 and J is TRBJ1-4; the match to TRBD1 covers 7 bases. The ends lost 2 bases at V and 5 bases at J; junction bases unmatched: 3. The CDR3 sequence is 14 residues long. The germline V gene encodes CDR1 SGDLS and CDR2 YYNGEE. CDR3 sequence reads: CASSVGTANEKLFF. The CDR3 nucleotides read TGTGCCAGCAGCGTTGGGACAGCAAATGAAAAACTGTTTTTT.

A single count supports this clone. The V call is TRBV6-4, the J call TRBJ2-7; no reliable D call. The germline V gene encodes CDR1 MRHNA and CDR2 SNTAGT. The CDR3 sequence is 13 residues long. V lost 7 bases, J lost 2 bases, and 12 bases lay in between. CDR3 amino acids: CASNDSTTYEQYF. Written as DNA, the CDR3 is TGTGCCAGCAATGATAGCACTACCTACGAGCAGTACTTC.

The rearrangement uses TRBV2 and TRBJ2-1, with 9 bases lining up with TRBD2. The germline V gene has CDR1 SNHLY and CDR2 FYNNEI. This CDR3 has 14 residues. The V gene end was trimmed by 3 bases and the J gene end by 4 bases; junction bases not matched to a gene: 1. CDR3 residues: CASSEREGYNEQFF. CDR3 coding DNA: TGTGCCAGCAGTGAGCGGGAGGGGTACAATGAGCAGTTCTTC.

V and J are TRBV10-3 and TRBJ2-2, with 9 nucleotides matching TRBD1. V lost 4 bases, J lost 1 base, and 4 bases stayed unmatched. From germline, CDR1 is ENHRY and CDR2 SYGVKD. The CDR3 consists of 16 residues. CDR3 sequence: CAISASDRGNTGELFF. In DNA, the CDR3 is TGTGCCATCAGTGCCTCGGACAGGGGGAACACCGGGGAGCTGTTTTTT.

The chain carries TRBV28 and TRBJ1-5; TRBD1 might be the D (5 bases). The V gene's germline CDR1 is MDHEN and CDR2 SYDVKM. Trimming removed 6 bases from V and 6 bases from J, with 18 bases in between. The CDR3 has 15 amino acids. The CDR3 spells CASRPWAGESQPQHF. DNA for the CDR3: TGTGCCAGCAGGCCCTGGGCGGGGGAGAGTCAGCCCCAGCATTTT.

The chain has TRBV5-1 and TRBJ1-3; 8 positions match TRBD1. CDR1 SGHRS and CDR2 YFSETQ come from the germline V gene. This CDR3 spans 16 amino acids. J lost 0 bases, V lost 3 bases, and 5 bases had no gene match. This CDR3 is CASSSGQGFSGNTIYF. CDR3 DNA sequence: TGCGCCAGCAGCTCTGGACAGGGTTTCTCTGGAAACACCATATATTTT.

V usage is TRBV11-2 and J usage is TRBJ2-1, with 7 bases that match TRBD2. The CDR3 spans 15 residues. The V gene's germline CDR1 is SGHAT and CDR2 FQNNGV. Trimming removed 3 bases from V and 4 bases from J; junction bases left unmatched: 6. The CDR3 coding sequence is TGTGCCAGCAGCTTCGGGCTAGCGGCATACAATGAGCAGTTCTTC. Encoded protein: CASSFGLAAYNEQFF.

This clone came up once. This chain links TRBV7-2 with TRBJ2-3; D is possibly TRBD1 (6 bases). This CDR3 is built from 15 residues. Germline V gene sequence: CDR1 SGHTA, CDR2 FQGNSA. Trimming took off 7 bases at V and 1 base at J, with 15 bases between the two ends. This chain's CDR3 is CASTQGNGGTDTQYF. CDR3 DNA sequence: TGTGCCAGCACCCAGGGGAACGGAGGCACAGATACGCAGTATTTT. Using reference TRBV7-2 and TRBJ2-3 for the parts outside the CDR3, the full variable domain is GAGVSQSPSNKVTEKGKDVELRCDPISGHTALYWYRQSLGQGLEFLIYFQGNSAPDKSGLPSDRFSAERTGGSVSTLTIQRTQQEDSAVYLCASTQGNGGTDTQYFGPGTRLTVL.

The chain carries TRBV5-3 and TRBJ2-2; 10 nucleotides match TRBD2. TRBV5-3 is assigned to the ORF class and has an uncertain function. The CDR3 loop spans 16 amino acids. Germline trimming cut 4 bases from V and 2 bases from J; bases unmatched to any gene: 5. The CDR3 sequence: CARSLGTSVNTGELFF. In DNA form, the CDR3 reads TGTGCCAGAAGCCTTGGGACTAGCGTTAACACCGGGGAGCTGTTTTTT.

The DNA for the CDR3 is TGTGCCAGTAGTGACCACGGACAGACTAGCAATCAGCCCCAGCATTTT. This gives the protein CASSDHGQTSNQPQHF. This sequence joins TRBV19 and TRBJ1-5; possible D gene TRBD1, 6 bases. Germline V gene lookup returns CDR1 LNHDA and CDR2 SQIVND (reference sequence). CDR3 size: 16 residues. V gave up 5 bases and J gave up 0 bases, with 14 bases separating them.

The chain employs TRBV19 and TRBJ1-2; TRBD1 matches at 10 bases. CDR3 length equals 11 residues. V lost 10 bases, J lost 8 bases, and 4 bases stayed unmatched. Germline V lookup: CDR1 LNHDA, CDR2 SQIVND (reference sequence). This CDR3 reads CATDRGQGYTF. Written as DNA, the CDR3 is TGTGCCACCGACAGGGGGCAAGGCTACACCTTC.

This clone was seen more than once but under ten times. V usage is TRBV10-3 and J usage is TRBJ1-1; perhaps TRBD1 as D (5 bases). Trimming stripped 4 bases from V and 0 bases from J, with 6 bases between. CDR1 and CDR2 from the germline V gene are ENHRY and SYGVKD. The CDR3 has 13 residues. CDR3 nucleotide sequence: TGTGCCATCAGTGCAGGGTTGAACACTGAAGCTTTCTTT. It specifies CAISAGLNTEAFF.